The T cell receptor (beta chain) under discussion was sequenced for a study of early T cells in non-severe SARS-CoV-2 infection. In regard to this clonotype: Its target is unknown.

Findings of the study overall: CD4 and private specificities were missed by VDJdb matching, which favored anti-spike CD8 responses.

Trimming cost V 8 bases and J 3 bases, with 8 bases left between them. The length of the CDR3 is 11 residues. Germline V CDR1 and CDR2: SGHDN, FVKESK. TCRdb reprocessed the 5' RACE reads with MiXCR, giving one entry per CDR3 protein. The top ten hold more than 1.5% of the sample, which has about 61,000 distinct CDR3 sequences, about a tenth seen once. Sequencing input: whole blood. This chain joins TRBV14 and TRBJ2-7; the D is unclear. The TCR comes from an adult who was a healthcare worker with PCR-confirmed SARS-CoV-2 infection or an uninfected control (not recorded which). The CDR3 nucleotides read TGTGCCAGCGGGCCCGGCTACGAGCAGTACTTC. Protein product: CASGPGYEQYF.